The 13 T cell receptor beta chains given below trace back to one sample, sequenced in a study of STAT5B mutations in CD4+ large granular lymphocyte leukemia. Sequencing used immunoSEQ multiplex PCR; TCRdb keeps in-frame clones, though not all of them. The sample includes tens of thousands of clones, 87% seen only once; the top ten take around 3.3%. Sequences were obtained from CD4+ T cells from blood buffy coats. The receptors come from a human donor in good health.

The gene calls are TRBV9 and TRBJ2-2; 9 bases map to TRBD1. The J segment lost 5 bases and the V segment lost 4 bases, leaving 12 bases of the junction unmatched. The CDR3 is 17 residues long. Germline CDR1 is SGDLS and CDR2 is YYNGEE. CDR3 nucleotides: TGTGCCAGCAGCCCTGACAACAGGGGGCCGGGTACCGGGGAGCTGTTTTTT. The encoded protein is CASSPDNRGPGTGELFF.

This clone was detected only a few times. V is TRBV6-5 and J is TRBJ2-5; no firm D call. The DNA matches TRBJ2-7 better at its end, which makes the J call doubtful. Germline V gene data show CDR1 as MNHEY and CDR2 as SVGAGI. The length of the CDR3 is 12 residues. The CDR3 reads CASSLQTGEQYF. CDR3 sequence (DNA): TGTGCCAGCAGTCTACAAACGGGCGAGCAGTACTTC.

This clone was picked up a small number of times. CDR3 coding DNA: TGTGCCAGCAGCTTAGATTGGGCGGGAGGGGCGAATGAGCAGTTCTTC. Translating it yields CASSLDWAGGANEQFF. V and J are TRBV11-2 and TRBJ2-1; 9 bases align to TRBD2. Germline assignment: CDR1 SGHAT and CDR2 FQNNGV. Trimming took 0 bases from V and 7 from J; bases not matched to a gene: 7. The CDR3 is 16 amino acids.

About this clone: Relative to the germline gene, one junction end is altered; a read error may explain this. The chain uses TRBV7-8 and TRBJ2-5; 9 bases align to TRBD2. The J call is in doubt because the DNA end fits TRBJ2-7 better. This CDR3 has 19 residues. Germline assignment: CDR1 SGHVS and CDR2 FQNEAQ. The CDR3 region is CASSIATSRLAEQNYEQYF. CDR3 coding DNA: TGTGCCAGCAGCATAGCGACCTCGCGACTAGCGGAACAGAACTACGAGCAGTACTTC.

The chain couples TRBV11-2 to TRBJ2-7; 7 nucleotides align to TRBD2. V trimming: 5 bases; J trimming: 2 bases; junction bases outside the gene matches: 3. Looked up from germline, CDR1 is SGHAT and CDR2 is FQNNGV. The CDR3 has 13 amino acids. CDR3 DNA sequence: TGTGCCAGCAGCCCGACTAGCACCTACGAGCAGTACTTC. Its translation is CASSPTSTYEQYF.

The rearrangement links TRBV11-2 to TRBJ2-5, with 12 nucleotides matching TRBD2. The germline V gene encodes CDR1 SGHAT and CDR2 FQNNGV. The junction had 5 bases not matched to a gene; V was cut back by 6 bases and J by 0 bases. The CDR3 consists of 16 residues. The CDR3 here is CASRRTSGTYQETQYF. CDR3 DNA: TGTGCCAGCAGACGGACTAGCGGGACGTACCAAGAGACCCAGTACTTC. Combining the CDR3 with reference TRBV11-2 and TRBJ2-5 gives the whole variable domain EAGVAQSPRYKIIEKRQSVAFWCNPISGHATLYWYQQILGQGPKLLIQFQNNGVVDDSQLPKDRFSAERLKGVDSTLKIQPAKLEDSAVYLCASRRTSGTYQETQYFGPGTRLLVL.

The chain employs TRBV18 and TRBJ2-7, with 9 nucleotides matching TRBD1. CDR3 length: 13 residues. In germline, CDR1 is KGHSH, CDR2 LQKENI. V lost 3 bases to trimming and J lost 5 bases; unmatched junction nucleotides: 2. CDR3 sequence (DNA): TGTGCCAGCTCACCCAGGACAGGGGACGAGCAGTACTTC. It encodes CASSPRTGDEQYF.

The chain joins TRBV5-6 to TRBJ1-1, with TRBD1 matching 8 bases. Germline V CDR1 and CDR2: SGHDT, YYEEEE. CDR3 length equals 14 residues. J gave up 7 bases and V 1 base, and 6 bases lay outside the gene matches. The CDR3 spells CASSLPQGANEAFF. The CDR3 nucleotides are TGTGCCAGCAGCTTGCCGCAGGGGGCAAATGAAGCTTTCTTT.

This clone was recorded once. This chain links TRBV2 with TRBJ1-4, with D unresolved. Germline loops: CDR1 SNHLY, CDR2 FYNNEI. Trimming took 6 bases from V and 8 from J, leaving 10 bases between them. The CDR3 is 12 residues long. CDR3 loop: CASSPSGEKLFF. CDR3 nucleotide sequence: TGTGCCAGCAGCCCCTCTGGAGAAAAACTGTTTTTT.

The chain links TRBV6-5 to TRBJ1-1; tentatively, D is TRBD1 (5 bases). Looked up from germline, CDR1 is MNHEY and CDR2 is SVGAGI. The CDR3 consists of 13 residues. The V gene lost 6 bases and the J gene lost 7 bases, with 15 bases spanning the gap. CDR3 sequence reads: CASSYQLGGEAFF. In DNA, the CDR3 is TGTGCCAGCAGCTACCAACTGGGGGGTGAAGCTTTCTTT.

The chain combines TRBV5-1 with TRBJ2-3, with D perhaps TRBD1 (6 bases). This CDR3 has 13 residues. The germline CDR1 and CDR2 sequences are SGHRS and YFSETQ. The V end lost 2 bases, the J end lost 14 bases, and 18 bases lay between the germline ends. For the CDR3, the DNA is TGCGCCAGCAGCTTTATCTTACAGGGCCAAGGGTATTTT. This sequence encodes CASSFILQGQGYF.

This rearrangement joins TRBV14 to TRBJ2-6; D not certain. Germline CDR1 and CDR2: SGHDN and FVKESK. The V end was cut by 4 bases, the J end by 1 base, with 8 bases between. The CDR3 is made up of 15 amino acids. CDR3 nucleotide sequence: TGTGCCAGCAGCCCCCGCGGATCTGGGGCCAACGTCCTGACTTTC. Translating it yields CASSPRGSGANVLTF.

The chain is built from TRBV7-9 and TRBJ2-4; 9 positions agree with TRBD1. Germline-derived CDR1 and CDR2 are SEHNR and FQNEAQ (reference sequence). The CDR3 sequence is 16 residues long. V was clipped by 4 bases and J by 0 bases; unmatched bases: 4. As DNA, the CDR3 is TGTGCCAGCAGCTCTACAGGGGGCTCAGCCAAAAACATTCAGTACTTC. Residues: CASSSTGGSAKNIQYF.